This T cell receptor beta chain is from a study of CD8 T cells in ankylosing spondylitis. Whole-study findings and limits: Blood of patients with ankylosing spondylitis appeared to be characterized by a TCR beta motif of several highly homologous variants.

By quantitative 5'-RACE with molecular barcodes, the TCR beta libraries were made. TCRdb reprocessed the 5' RACE reads via MiXCR and lists one record per CDR3 protein. The sample yields tens of thousands of distinct CDR3 sequences, approximately 5.3% seen once. This CDR3 contains 14 residues. Germline V gene sequence: CDR1 ENHRY, CDR2 SYGVKD. V gave up 5 bases and J gave up 0 bases, with 8 bases separating them. The sample holds many counts of this clonotype. As yet, its antigen is unknown. The clonotype originates from a male donor with ankylosing spondylitis or in good health (not recorded which). The chain is built from TRBV10-3 and TRBJ2-1; D gene unclear. The sample taken for sequencing was blood, either unsorted or a sorted T cell fraction (not recorded which). CDR3 nucleotides: TGTGCCATCAGTTCGAGCGTCTCCTACAATGAGCAGTTCTTC. Translating gives CAISSSVSYNEQFF.